This T cell receptor beta chain was recovered during a study of blood T cell repertoires in COVID-19. Study background: Whether acute or convalescent, the COVID-19 samples came from the United States, Italy and Spain. PBMCs, B-cell-depleted T cells, or T cells provided the cDNA or gDNA that made up the material.

In the original workflow: Amplification of reference gene primers provided the estimated nucleated cell counts. This table comes from immunoSEQ multiplex PCR, and its TCRdb copy is limited to in-frame clones, with some not included. For V, J and clone size, that table is used; D and trimming come from the DNA. The sample includes some 20,000 clones, about nine tenths of them seen just once. The V gene's germline CDR1 is SEHNR and CDR2 FQNEAQ (reference sequence). V shed 1 base and J shed 9 bases, with 13 bases lying between them. This CDR3 has 14 residues. The sequenced sample was peripheral blood. The rearrangement links TRBV7-9 to TRBJ1-3; D is undetermined. The sequence derives from a man aged 45-65 years with active COVID-19. CDR3 loop: CASSLGSTVSTIYF. The CDR3 nucleotides are TGTGCCAGCAGCTTAGGGAGCACGGTCAGCACCATATATTTT.